These 26 T cell receptor beta chains were all obtained from the same sample, sequenced in a study of shared clonotypes between healthy human individuals. Only in-frame clones appear in the TCRdb table, and some are missing; sequencing was by immunoSEQ multiplex PCR. Among hundreds of thousands of clones listed, less than 80% were seen once. Material for sequencing was memory CD4+ T cells sorted from blood. Specified subset: CD45RA-negative fraction. The receptors here all came from a woman aged 25 to 39 in good health.

This sequence joins TRBV7-8 and TRBJ2-1, with TRBD2 matching 7 bases. Germline values: CDR1 SGHVS, CDR2 FQNEAQ. J was trimmed by 4 bases and V by 6 bases; bases with no gene match: 6. The CDR3 length is 14 residues. CDR3 DNA: TGTGCCAGCAGGATAAGCGGGGTTTACAATGAGCAGTTCTTC. Protein sequence: CASRISGVYNEQFF.

This clone was observed a single time. The chain recombines TRBV28 with TRBJ1-4; weak D call: TRBD1 (5 bases). CDR3 length: 13 residues. Trimming took off 5 bases at V and 6 bases at J, with 10 bases between the two ends. The germline CDR1 and CDR2 sequences are MDHEN and SYDVKM. This chain's CDR3 is CASSNWGDEKLFF. DNA for the CDR3: TGTGCCAGCAGTAATTGGGGGGATGAAAAACTGTTTTTT.

This chain links TRBV21-1 with TRBJ2-3; TRBD2, the table's D call, was not compared with the DNA. TRBV21-1 is annotated as a pseudogene. This CDR3 has 17 residues. CDR3 loop: CASSNSKAGAGGDTQYF. The CDR3 region has the DNA TGTGCCAGCAGCAACTCAAAAGCGGGGGCCGGCGGGGATACGCAGTATTTT.

This chain uses TRBV6-1 with TRBJ2-1; 10 positions match TRBD1. The V gene end was trimmed by 6 bases and the J gene end by 9 bases; junction bases not matched to a gene: 5. CDR3 length: 13 residues. Germline V gene lookup returns CDR1 MNHNS and CDR2 SASEGT. As DNA, the CDR3 is TGTGCCAGCAGCCCGACAGGGGGCTTTGAGCAGTTCTTC. Encoded protein: CASSPTGGFEQFF.

The V and J genes are TRBV4-1 and TRBJ2-3; D may be TRBD1 (6 bases). The CDR3 contains 15 residues. Germline V gene sequence: CDR1 MGHRA, CDR2 YSYEKL. V dropped 4 bases and J dropped 1 base, with 12 bases sitting between them. The CDR3 sequence is CASSPRDIRTDTQYF. The CDR3 DNA follows: TGCGCCAGCAGCCCCCGGGACATTCGCACAGATACGCAGTATTTT.

The chain has TRBV5-6 and TRBJ1-3, with a possible D match to TRBD1 (5 bases). Germline V lookup: CDR1 SGHDT, CDR2 YYEEEE. CDR3 length equals 16 residues. V was trimmed by 5 bases and J by 0 bases, leaving 15 bases between them. The DNA of the CDR3 is TGTGCCAGCAGGGTGAGGGGAGCGAGCTCTGGAAACACCATATATTTT. Its protein is CASRVRGASSGNTIYF.

V gene TRBV13 combines with J gene TRBJ1-5; the D gene is possibly TRBD1 (5 bases). CDR3 length: 14 amino acids. Trimming cost V 5 bases and J 4 bases, with 12 bases left between them. Per germline, CDR1 PRHDT and CDR2 FYEKMQ (reference sequence). The CDR3 reads CASSEGTRNQPQHF. In DNA form, the CDR3 reads TGTGCCAGCAGCGAAGGGACCAGAAATCAGCCCCAGCATTTT.

J is TRBJ1-5 and V is TRBV28; perhaps TRBD1 as D (6 bases). The CDR3 sequence is 14 residues long. With 6 bases removed from V and 6 bases from J, the gap between germline ends came to 15 bases. Germline CDR1 and CDR2: MDHEN and SYDVKM. CDR3 sequence: CASSYTGTLQPQHF. The CDR3 DNA follows: TGTGCCAGCAGCTACACAGGGACCCTTCAGCCCCAGCATTTT.

The V gene is TRBV6-6, the J gene TRBJ2-1; D remains unclear. CDR3 length: 13 residues. Trimming cost V 4 bases and J 10 bases, with 14 bases left between them. Germline assignment: CDR1 MNHNY and CDR2 SVGAGI (reference sequence). The CDR3 spells CASSFLGYSEQFF. CDR3 bases: TGTGCCAGCAGTTTTCTAGGGTACTCCGAGCAGTTCTTC.

This chain connects TRBV5-1 to TRBJ1-5, with 7 bases aligning to TRBD1. Per the germline V gene, CDR1 is SGHRS and CDR2 is YFSETQ. This CDR3 region has 15 residues. The V gene end was trimmed by 0 bases and the J gene end by 4 bases; junction bases not matched to a gene: 4. CDR3: CASSLGTGDNQPQHF. The CDR3 DNA follows: TGCGCCAGCAGCTTGGGTACAGGGGATAATCAGCCCCAGCATTTT.

V is TRBV18 and J is TRBJ1-4; TRBD1 matches 7 bases. With V trimmed by 6 bases and J by 3 bases, 7 bases remained unmatched. CDR1 and CDR2 from the germline V gene are KGHSH and LQKENI. The CDR3 totals 15 residues. DNA of the CDR3: TGTGCCAGCTCGCGACAGGGTTTATCTAATGAAAAACTGTTTTTT. The encoded protein is CASSRQGLSNEKLFF.

Turning to this clone: Distinct nucleotide sequences in the sample also encode this CDR3. This chain joins TRBV5-1 and TRBJ2-7; TRBD1 agrees at 12 bases. Per the germline V gene, CDR1 is SGHRS and CDR2 is YFSETQ. The CDR3 contains 14 residues. V was clipped by 4 bases and J by 6 bases; unmatched bases: 5. Written as DNA, the CDR3 is TGCGCCAGCAGCCCCGGGACAGGGGGCCTCGAGCAGTACTTC. It is translated as CASSPGTGGLEQYF.

V and J are TRBV19 and TRBJ1-2; 8 bases are a match to TRBD1. This CDR3 is 14 amino acids long. V was clipped by 5 bases and J by 8 bases; unmatched bases: 10. Germline lookup yields CDR1 LNHDA and CDR2 SQIVND (reference sequence). CDR3 loop: CASSVGDRPWGYTF. The CDR3 DNA sequence: TGTGCCAGTAGTGTGGGGGACAGGCCGTGGGGCTACACCTTC.

This clone appeared a single time. The rearrangement uses TRBV7-8 and TRBJ1-5; D is possibly TRBD1 (5 bases). V was trimmed by 5 bases and J by 11 bases, leaving 22 bases between them. Germline V gene sequence: CDR1 SGHVS, CDR2 FQNEAQ. The CDR3 sequence is 15 residues long. The CDR3 spells CASSPAKGPGTAQHF. The CDR3 DNA reads TGTGCCAGCAGCCCTGCAAAGGGACCCGGAACAGCCCAGCATTTT. The variable domain in full, completed from reference TRBV7-8 and TRBJ1-5, reads GAGVSQSPRYKVAKRGQDVALRCDPISGHVSLFWYQQALGQGPEFLTYFQNEAQLDKSGLPSDRFFAERPEGSVSTLKIQRTQQEDSAVYLCASSPAKGPGTAQHFGDGTRLSIL.

The chain is built from TRBV19 and TRBJ2-4; a possible D gene is TRBD1 (6 bases). This CDR3 spans 17 amino acids. Trimming stripped 4 bases from V and 16 bases from J, with 32 bases between. CDR1 and CDR2 from the germline V gene are LNHDA and SQIVND (reference sequence). The CDR3 DNA is TGTGCCAGTAGTACCCTCCGCCCCGGGACGGCTCTCAACAGGGTTTACTTC. Protein: CASSTLRPGTALNRVYF.

The chain joins TRBV4-1 to TRBJ1-2, with a possible D match to TRBD1 (6 bases). Trimming cost V 2 bases and J 13 bases, with 23 bases left between them. The CDR3 is 15 amino acids. Looked up from germline, CDR1 is MGHRA and CDR2 is YSYEKL. The CDR3 bases are TGCGCCAGCAGCCAACCTGGACAGCCCCCTATGGCTTTCACCTTC. Encoded protein: CASSQPGQPPMAFTF.

V and J are TRBV5-6 and TRBJ1-2; D gene uncertain. The CDR3 totals 13 residues. In germline, CDR1 is SGHDT, CDR2 YYEEEE. Deletions cut 2 bases from V and 8 bases from J, with 13 bases between. The CDR3: CASSFWEGKGYTF. CDR3 in DNA: TGTGCCAGCAGCTTCTGGGAAGGGAAAGGCTACACCTTC.

This sequence joins TRBV5-1 and TRBJ1-2; 10 bases match TRBD1. The germline gives CDR1 SGHRS, CDR2 YFSETQ. The CDR3 runs to 15 residues. V lost 4 bases and J lost 5; bases outside the gene matches: 8. CDR3 bases: TGCGCCAGCAGCACCGGGACAGGGGTTGGATATGGCTACACCTTC. Translation gives CASSTGTGVGYGYTF.

The chain recombines TRBV28 with TRBJ2-3; 8 bases match TRBD1. The CDR3 is made up of 13 amino acids. Unmatched junction bases numbered 3, after V lost 6 bases and J lost 4 bases. CDR1 is MDHEN and CDR2 is SYDVKM in the germline V gene. The CDR3: CASRGQVPDTQYF. CDR3 in DNA: TGTGCCAGCAGGGGACAGGTCCCAGATACGCAGTATTTT.

The genes are TRBV11-2 and TRBJ2-7, with D possibly TRBD2 on 5 matching bases. Germline CDR1 is SGHAT and CDR2 is FQNNGV. The V and J ends lost 5 bases and 5 bases respectively, with 22 bases between them. The CDR3 consists of 16 residues. CDR3 nucleotides: TGTGCCAGCAGCCCCCACTCCTCCGGGAATTTGAACGAGCAGTACTTC. Protein: CASSPHSSGNLNEQYF.

The rearrangement links TRBV6-5 to TRBJ1-5; D may be TRBD1 (6 bases). Germline lookup yields CDR1 MNHEY and CDR2 SVGAGI. V dropped 6 bases and J dropped 2 bases, with 14 bases sitting between them. The CDR3 runs to 15 residues. Here the CDR3 reads CASSRRSGGNQPQHF. The CDR3 nucleotides are TGTGCCAGCAGCAGGAGATCAGGGGGCAATCAGCCCCAGCATTTT.

V gene TRBV19 combines with J gene TRBJ1-1; 11 bases fit TRBD1. The CDR3 contains 14 residues. Germline-derived CDR1 and CDR2 are LNHDA and SQIVND (reference sequence). V trimming: 4 bases; J trimming: 4 bases; junction bases outside the gene matches: 2. CDR3 residues: CASSRDRGSTEAFF. In DNA, the CDR3 is TGTGCCAGTAGTAGGGACAGGGGGAGCACTGAAGCTTTCTTT.

The genes are TRBV2 and TRBJ1-1; the D is unclear. There are 14 residues in the CDR3. Between the trimmed V and J ends, which lost 5 bases and 0 bases, there was a span of 10 bases. Germline V gene sequence: CDR1 SNHLY, CDR2 FYNNEI. In DNA form, the CDR3 reads TGTGCCAGCAGTACCCTGGGGATGAACACTGAAGCTTTCTTT. This translates into CASSTLGMNTEAFF.

The chain has TRBV19 and TRBJ1-5, with no clear D. The germline V and J ends were trimmed by 6 bases and 5 bases, with 17 bases remaining between them. The germline V gene encodes CDR1 LNHDA and CDR2 SQIVND (reference sequence). There are 15 residues in the CDR3. The CDR3 sequence is CASRPFEGTYQPQHF. In DNA, the CDR3 is TGTGCCAGTAGGCCTTTTGAGGGTACCTATCAGCCCCAGCATTTT.

The sample holds a few counts of this clone. The chain uses TRBV5-1 and TRBJ2-1, with 9 bases matching TRBD1. The germline gives CDR1 SGHRS, CDR2 YFSETQ. The V gene end was trimmed by 4 bases and the J gene end by 6 bases; junction bases not matched to a gene: 14. This CDR3 spans 17 amino acids. The CDR3 is CASSRGTGKIGGNEQFF. CDR3 in DNA: TGCGCCAGCAGCCGGGGGACAGGGAAAATTGGTGGCAATGAGCAGTTCTTC.

The chain links TRBV19 to TRBJ1-2; 7 bases are shared with TRBD1. J was trimmed by 5 bases and V by 5 bases; bases with no gene match: 23. The CDR3 is 19 residues long. Germline V CDR1 and CDR2: LNHDA, SQIVND (reference sequence). The CDR3, as DNA: TGTGCCAGTAGTCCACCCCCCCGGGACAGTCTACCAATCTGGTATGGCTACACCTTC. It encodes CASSPPPRDSLPIWYGYTF.